This T cell receptor (beta chain) was identified during a study of T cell responses to AZD1222 COVID-19 vaccine. With 7 bases clipped from V and 5 bases from J, the junction kept 9 bases outside the gene matches. The CDR3 length is 13 residues. Germline V CDR1 and CDR2: SGHRS, YFSETQ. About this clone: As yet, its antigen is unknown.

The method was immunoSEQ multiplex PCR; TCRdb's version includes in-frame clones alone and lacks a portion of them. The data contain 150,000 to 200,000 clones, around 94% of them singletons. Study-wide points: Donor demographics were predominantly white British with a female majority; clonal diversity may be underestimated. Baseline seropositivity characterized only a handful of AZD1222 recipients.

The TCR comes from an adult in good health. This chain joins TRBV5-1 and TRBJ2-7, with TRBD2 matching 7 bases. Sequencing was performed on peripheral blood, taken on day 0 of AZD1222 vaccination. The DNA for the CDR3 is TGCGCCAGCTCCCGGGACTACGACGACGAGCAGTACTTC. Encoded protein: CASSRDYDDEQYF.